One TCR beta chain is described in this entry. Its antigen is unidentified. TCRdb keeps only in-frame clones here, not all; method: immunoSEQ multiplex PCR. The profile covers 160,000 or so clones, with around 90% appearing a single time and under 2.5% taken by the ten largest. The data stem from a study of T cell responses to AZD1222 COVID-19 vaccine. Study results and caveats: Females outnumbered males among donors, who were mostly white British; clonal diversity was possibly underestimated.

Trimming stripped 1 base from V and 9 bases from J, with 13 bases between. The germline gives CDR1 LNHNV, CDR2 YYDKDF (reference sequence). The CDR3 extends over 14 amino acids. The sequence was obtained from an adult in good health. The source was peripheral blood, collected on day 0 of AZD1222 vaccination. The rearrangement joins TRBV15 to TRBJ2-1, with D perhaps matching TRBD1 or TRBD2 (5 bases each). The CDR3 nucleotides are TGTGCCACCAGCAGAGTACGGACTGGGGGTGAGCAGTTCTTC. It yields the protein CATSRVRTGGEQFF.